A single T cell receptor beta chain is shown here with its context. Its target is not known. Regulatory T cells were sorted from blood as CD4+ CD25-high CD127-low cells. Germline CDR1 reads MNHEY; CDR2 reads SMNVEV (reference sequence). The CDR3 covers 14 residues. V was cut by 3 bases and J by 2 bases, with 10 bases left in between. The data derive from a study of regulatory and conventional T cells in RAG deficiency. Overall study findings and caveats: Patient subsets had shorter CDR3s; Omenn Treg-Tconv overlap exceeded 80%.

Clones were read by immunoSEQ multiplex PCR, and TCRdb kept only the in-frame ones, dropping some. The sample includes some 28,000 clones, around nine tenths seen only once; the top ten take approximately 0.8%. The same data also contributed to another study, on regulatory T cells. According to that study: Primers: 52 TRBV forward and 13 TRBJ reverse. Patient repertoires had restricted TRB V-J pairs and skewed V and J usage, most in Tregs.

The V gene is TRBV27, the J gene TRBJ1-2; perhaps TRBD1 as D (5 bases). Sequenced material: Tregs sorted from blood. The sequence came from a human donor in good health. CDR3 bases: TGTGCCAGCAGTTTTACGGGACCCAACTATGGCTACACCTTC. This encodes CASSFTGPNYGYTF.